The clone carrying this T cell receptor (beta chain) was detected many times. The antigen is not known. This specimen comes from a study of prognosis after radiotherapy for stage I lung cancer. Study findings and constraints: Differential TRBV and TRBJ gene usage was reported between patients with metastases and patients without them.

Investigators drew roughly 6.2 milliliters of peripheral blood at each of two time points. Amplicons of TCR beta CDR3 were generated from genomic DNA by two-round multiplex PCR. Round-one PCR had primers specific to each TRBV and TRBJ gene. TCRdb redid the calling of the multiplex PCR reads with MiXCR, one entry per CDR3 protein. This repertoire shows about 36,000 distinct CDR3 sequences, 32% found once; its top ten account for 25% to 30%. The specimen comprised PBMCs, sampled before or after stereotactic body radiation therapy (not recorded which). The receptor was isolated from a donor over 45 with non-small cell lung cancer.

The DNA for the CDR3 is TGCAGTGCTAGCTCGGGGACAGCCTACGAGCAGTACTTC. Residues: CSASSGTAYEQYF. V gene TRBV20-1 combines with J gene TRBJ2-7; 7 bases fit TRBD1. Germline lookup yields CDR1 DFQATT and CDR2 SNEGSKA (reference sequence). V was clipped by 3 bases and J by 2 bases; unmatched bases: 4. There are 13 residues in the CDR3.